This is a list of T cell receptor beta chains from one sample in a study of T-cell memory formation after mild COVID-19. TCRdb processed the 5' RACE reads anew with MiXCR; each CDR3 protein has one entry. Found here are roughly 250,000 distinct CDR3 sequences, over 15% of them singletons; the top ten hold 22%. The sequenced sample was PBMCs or a T cell subset sorted from them (not recorded which). All receptors come from a young man who had mild COVID-19 (a few samples of this study predate the infection). Cell type and time point are not known. Each CDR3 is given with its conserved first and last residue. A D gene is named only where the DNA matches it firmly. A row's size may be missing; if present it is once, few, many or a size class.

V gene	clone size	D gene	J gene	CDR3 DNA	CDR3 protein
TRBV20-1	.	.	TRBJ1-6	TGCAGTGCTAGGGATCCCGTGGCGTCGGGCCATTCACCCCTCCACTTT	CSARDPVASGHSPLHF
TRBV6-5	many	TRBD1	TRBJ1-1	TGTGCCAGCAGTTACTCGACCTTTACAGGGGTAGAGAACACTGAAGCTTTCTTT	CASSYSTFTGVENTEAFF
TRBV3-2	once	.	TRBJ1-5	TGTGCCAGCAGCCGGGACAGCGCAAGTATAGCAAATCAGCCCCAGCATTTT	CASSRDSASIANQPQHF
TRBV25-1	few	TRBD1	TRBJ2-5	TGTGCCAGCAGTGGGTACAGGGGCCAAGAGACCCAGTACTTC	CASSGYRGQETQYF
TRBV7-9	.	.	TRBJ2-3	TGTGCCAGCAGCGCCCAGGTTGACAGCACAGATACGCAGTATTTT	CASSAQVDSTDTQYF
TRBV10-3	.	.	TRBJ2-7	TGTGCCATCGGCCCCACTGGGGTGGAGAACGAGCAGTACTTC	CAIGPTGVENEQYF
TRBV29-1	.	.	TRBJ2-7	TGCAGCGTTAAAGGAGGAGGCAGGGCCTACGAGCAGTACTTC	CSVKGGGRAYEQYF
TRBV21-1	few	.	TRBJ2-7	TGTGCCAGCAGCAAAGATCGAGGACAGGGAGCCTACGAGCAGTACTTC	CASSKDRGQGAYEQYF
TRBV7-9	few	TRBD1	TRBJ1-5	TGTGCCAGCAGCACGGGACAGATCCTTAGCAATCAGCCCCAGCATTTT	CASSTGQILSNQPQHF
TRBV27	few	.	TRBJ2-5	TGTGCCAGCAGTTCCGCCTGGGGGTCGGAGACCCAGTACTTC	CASSSAWGSETQYF
TRBV10-3	few	.	TRBJ1-1	TGTGCCATCAGCTACAGGGAAAACACTGAAGCTTTCTTT	CAISYRENTEAFF
TRBV20-1	.	.	TRBJ1-4	TGCAGTGCTAGAGATGCGGGTGGAGTGAATGAAAAACTGTTTTTT	CSARDAGGVNEKLFF
TRBV6-5	.	.	TRBJ2-1	TGTGCCAGCAGTTGGGGGGGCCGGGCTTCTAGTGAGCAGTTCTTC	CASSWGGRASSEQFF
TRBV15	.	.	TRBJ2-5	TGTGCCACCAGCAGAGATCCTCTCCTAATAACGGAGACCCAGTACTTC	CATSRDPLLITETQYF
TRBV4-3	.	.	TRBJ2-5	TGCGCCAGCAGCCACCAACTAGGAAAAGAGACCCAGTACTTC	CASSHQLGKETQYF
TRBV5-4	.	TRBD1	TRBJ2-7	TGTGCCAGCAGCTTGGCGGGACAGAACTACGAGCAGTACTTC	CASSLAGQNYEQYF
TRBV20-1	few	.	TRBJ2-7	TGCAGTGCTAGAGCCGGGACTTCCTCCTACGAGCAGTACTTC	CSARAGTSSYEQYF
TRBV4-1	.	TRBD2	TRBJ2-2	TGCGCCAGCAGTACTAGCGAAGGAAACGGGGAGCTGTTTTTT	CASSTSEGNGELFF
TRBV27	few	.	TRBJ2-3	TGTGCCAGCGCACTTAGACAGTACACAGATACGCAGTATTTT	CASALRQYTDTQYF
TRBV7-9	few	.	TRBJ2-5	TGTGCCAGCAGCTTAGCGGACGCGTTGGGCTTC	CASSLADALGF
TRBV7-2	few	.	TRBJ2-7	TGTGCCAGCAGCTCTGGCAGAGCTTACGAGCAGTACTTC	CASSSGRAYEQYF
TRBV7-2	.	TRBD1	TRBJ1-6	TGTGCCAGCAGCCCTTCCCCCTACAGGGGAAGAATAACCCTCCACTTT	CASSPSPYRGRITLHF
TRBV11-2	.	.	TRBJ1-5	TGTGCCAGCAGCTTAGTCCCCCACAGGCAGGGCAAGGGCAATCAGCCCCAGCATTTT	CASSLVPHRQGKGNQPQHF
TRBV27	.	TRBD1	TRBJ2-1	TGTGCCAGCAGTTTAAGGGGGACAGGGTTACATGAGCAGTTCTTC	CASSLRGTGLHEQFF
TRBV9	many	TRBD1	TRBJ2-3	TGTGCCAGCAGCGACCGGGACAGGCTCCTTAATACGCAGTATTTT	CASSDRDRLLNTQYF
TRBV7-2	few	TRBD2	TRBJ2-1	TGTGCCAGCAGCTTCGGACTAGCGGGGGCGCACAATGAGCAGTTCTTC	CASSFGLAGAHNEQFF
TRBV7-8	.	TRBD1	TRBJ1-2	TGTGCCAGCAGCTTAATGGTGGGACAGGGGACCTTTGGCTACACCTTC	CASSLMVGQGTFGYTF
TRBV4-2	few	.	TRBJ1-2	TGTGCCAGCAGCCAAGATATAGCGGACGATGGCTACACCTTC	CASSQDIADDGYTF
TRBV5-6	few	.	TRBJ1-1	TGTGCCAGCAGCTTGGCCGGGGGTGGCGCTTTCTTT	CASSLAGGGAFF
TRBV3-1	.	TRBD2	TRBJ2-3	TGTGCCAGCAGCCACCTCGGGGGGGTTGGCACAGATACGCAGTATTTT	CASSHLGGVGTDTQYF
TRBV3-1	.	.	TRBJ2-5	TGTGCCAGCGGGAAACGGGACTCCCTGGGGACCCAGTACTTC	CASGKRDSLGTQYF
TRBV12-3/TRBV12-4	many	TRBD1	TRBJ1-2	TGTGCCAGCAGTCCTACAGGGGCTGGTGGCTACACCTTC	CASSPTGAGGYTF
TRBV7-9	.	.	TRBJ1-1	TGTGCCAGCAACCCATCGGGTATGAACACTGAAGCTTTCTTT	CASNPSGMNTEAFF
TRBV9	few	.	TRBJ1-1	TGTGCCAGCAGCGTAGACCCCTTAAAAGTGGCCCTTATTGGCACTGAAGCTTTCTTT	CASSVDPLKVALIGTEAFF
TRBV5-1	.	.	TRBJ1-1	TGCGCCAGCAGTCAAAGACAGCAGAACACTGAAGCTTTCTTT	CASSQRQQNTEAFF
TRBV20-1	few	.	TRBJ1-2	TGCAGTGCTAGATTCGGAGGGGTGGATGGCTACACCTTC	CSARFGGVDGYTF
TRBV9	few	.	TRBJ2-7	TGTGCCAGCAGCGCCCTCGACGAGCAGTACTTC	CASSALDEQYF
TRBV18	many	.	TRBJ1-1	TGTGCCAGCAGCCCGTTGAACACTGAAGCTTTCTTT	CASSPLNTEAFF
TRBV7-9	.	.	TRBJ2-5	TGTGCCAGCAGCCCGACCGACAGGTCTGAAGAGACCCAGTACTTC	CASSPTDRSEETQYF
TRBV7-2	few	.	TRBJ1-1	TGTGCCAGCACCGAAAGCCCGGCAGTTTACACTGAAGCTTTCTTT	CASTESPAVYTEAFF
TRBV18	.	.	TRBJ1-5	TGTGCCAGCTCACCATACAATCAGCCCCAGCATTTT	CASSPYNQPQHF